This T cell receptor beta chain was profiled in a study of blood T cell repertoires in COVID-19. The V and J ends lost 2 bases and 7 bases, in that order; junction bases with no gene match: 2. The length of the CDR3 is 13 residues. TCRdb's table, derived via immunoSEQ multiplex PCR, lists solely in-frame clones and lacks some. Counted here are about 74,000 clones, about 88% occurring once; the ten biggest clones make up 2.5% to 3.5%. This clonotype originated in a man between 65 and 85 years old with active or convalescent COVID-19. The chain uses TRBV12-3 or TRBV12-4 and TRBJ1-5; 7 nucleotides line up with TRBD1. Material for sequencing was peripheral blood. The CDR3 DNA follows: TGTGCCAGCAGTTTAACAGGGGAACAGCCCCAGCATTTT. Translating it yields CASSLTGEQPQHF.